This paragraph covers one T cell receptor beta chain sequence. Its specificity is unknown. The repertoire was sequenced with immunoSEQ multiplex PCR; TCRdb's copy has only in-frame clones and lacks some. The data show more than 45,000 clones, 70% to 80% seen once. The CDR3 has 12 amino acids. Germline V gene lookup returns CDR1 SQVTM and CDR2 ANQGSEA. V trimming: 3 bases; J trimming: 12 bases; junction bases outside the gene matches: 6. This sample is drawn from a study of OX40 agonist ivuxolimab in advanced cancers. Turning to the study itself: Allowance was made for prior anti-PD-1, anti-PD-L1 or anti-CTLA-4 therapy, and around 44% had some.

Findings and caveats of the study: Patients with a partial response at 0.1-3.0 mg/kg had among the lowest clonal expansion. Doses of 0.1 to 3.0 mg/kg were accompanied by clonal expansion of CD4+ and CD8+ blood T cells by week 6.

The sequence was collected from an adult with an advanced solid tumor such as melanoma, head and neck, liver or kidney cancer. The chain links TRBV29-1 to TRBJ2-1; 9 bases are a match to TRBD2. Sequenced here: CD4+ or CD8+ T cells sorted from blood, sampled in a trial of the OX40 agonist ivuxolimab. The CDR3 bases are TGCAGCGTTGATATAGCGGGGGAGTGGCAGTTCTTC. Residues: CSVDIAGEWQFF.